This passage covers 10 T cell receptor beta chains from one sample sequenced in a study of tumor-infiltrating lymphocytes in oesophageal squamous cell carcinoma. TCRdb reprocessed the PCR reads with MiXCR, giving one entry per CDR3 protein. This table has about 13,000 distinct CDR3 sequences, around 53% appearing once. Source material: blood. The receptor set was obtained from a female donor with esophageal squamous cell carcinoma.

The CDR3 region is CASSKFRQGDGAETQYF. The CDR3, as DNA: TGTGCCAGCAGCAAATTTCGACAGGGGGACGGGGCGGAGACCCAGTACTTC. The chain links TRBV6-2 or TRBV6-3 to TRBJ2-3, with TRBD1 matching 9 bases. TRBJ2-5 matches the DNA end more closely, so the J call is doubtful. CDR1 is MNHEY, CDR2 SVGEGT, per germline. The CDR3 runs 17 residues.

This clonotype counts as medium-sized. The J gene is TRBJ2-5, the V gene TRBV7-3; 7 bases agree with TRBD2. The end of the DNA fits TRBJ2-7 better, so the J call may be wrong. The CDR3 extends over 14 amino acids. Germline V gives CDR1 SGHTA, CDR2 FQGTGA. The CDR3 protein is CASSPMGGVHEQYF. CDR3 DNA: TGTGCCAGCAGCCCGATGGGGGGGGTCCACGAGCAGTACTTC.

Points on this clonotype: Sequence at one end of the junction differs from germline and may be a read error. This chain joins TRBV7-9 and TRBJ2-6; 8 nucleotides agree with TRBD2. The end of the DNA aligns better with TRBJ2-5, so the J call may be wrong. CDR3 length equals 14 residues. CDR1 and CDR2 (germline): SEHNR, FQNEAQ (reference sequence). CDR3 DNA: TGTGCTAGCAGCCCCGGACTAGCAACGGAGACCCAGTACTTC. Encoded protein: CASSPGLATETQYF.

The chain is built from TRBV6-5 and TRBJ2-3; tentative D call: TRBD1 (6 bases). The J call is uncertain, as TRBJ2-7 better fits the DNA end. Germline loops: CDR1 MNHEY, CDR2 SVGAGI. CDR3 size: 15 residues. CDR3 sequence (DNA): TGTGCCAGCAGTGAAGAAGGGACAAGCTCCTACGAGCAGTACTTC. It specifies CASSEEGTSSYEQYF.

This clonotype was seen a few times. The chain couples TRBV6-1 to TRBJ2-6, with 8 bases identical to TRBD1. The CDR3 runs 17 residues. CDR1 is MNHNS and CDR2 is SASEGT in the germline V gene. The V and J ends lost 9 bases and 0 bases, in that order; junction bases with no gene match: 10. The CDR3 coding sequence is TGTGCCAGTATCACAGGGGGTCAAAGCTCTGGGGCCAACGTCCTGACTTTC. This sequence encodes CASITGGQSSGANVLTF.

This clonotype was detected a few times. Here the CDR3 DNA reads TGTGCCAGCAGCTTAGCGATGACTAGCGGGAGCAACTACGAGCAGTACTTC. Encoded protein: CASSLAMTSGSNYEQYF. V is TRBV7-2 and J is TRBJ2-7, with 12 bases lining up with TRBD2. CDR3 length equals 17 residues. The V and J ends lost 0 bases and 3 bases, in that order; junction bases with no gene match: 6. The V gene's germline CDR1 is SGHTA and CDR2 FQGNSA.

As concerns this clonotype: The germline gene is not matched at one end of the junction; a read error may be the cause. CDR3 residues: CASSEVPTDSPLHF. CDR3 coding DNA: TGTGCCAGCAGTGAAGTCCCCACCGATTCACCCCTCCACTTC. This chain joins TRBV6-1 and TRBJ2-4; no reliable D call. Germline CDR1 and CDR2: MNHNS and SASEGT. This CDR3 is built from 14 residues.

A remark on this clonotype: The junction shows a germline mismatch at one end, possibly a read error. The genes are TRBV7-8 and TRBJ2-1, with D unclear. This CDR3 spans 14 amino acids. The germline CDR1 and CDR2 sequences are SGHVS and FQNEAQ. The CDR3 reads CASSTSAANSPLHF. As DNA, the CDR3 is TGTGCCAGCAGCACATCTGCTGCTAATTCACCCCTCCACTTC.

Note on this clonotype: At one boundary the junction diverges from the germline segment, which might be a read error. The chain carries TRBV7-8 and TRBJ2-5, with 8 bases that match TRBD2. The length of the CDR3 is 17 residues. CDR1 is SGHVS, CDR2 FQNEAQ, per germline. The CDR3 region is CASSLKGTRDPREAQYF. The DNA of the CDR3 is TGTGCCAGCAGCTTAAAAGGGACTAGGGACCCCCGAGAGGCCCAGTACTTC.

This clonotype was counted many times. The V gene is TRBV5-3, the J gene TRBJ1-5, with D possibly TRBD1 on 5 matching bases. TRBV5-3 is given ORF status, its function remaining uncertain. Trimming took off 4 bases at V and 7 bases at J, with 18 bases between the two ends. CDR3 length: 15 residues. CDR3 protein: CARSTDGDLGQPQHF. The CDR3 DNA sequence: TGTGCCAGAAGCACCGACGGGGACCTCGGGCAGCCCCAGCATTTT.